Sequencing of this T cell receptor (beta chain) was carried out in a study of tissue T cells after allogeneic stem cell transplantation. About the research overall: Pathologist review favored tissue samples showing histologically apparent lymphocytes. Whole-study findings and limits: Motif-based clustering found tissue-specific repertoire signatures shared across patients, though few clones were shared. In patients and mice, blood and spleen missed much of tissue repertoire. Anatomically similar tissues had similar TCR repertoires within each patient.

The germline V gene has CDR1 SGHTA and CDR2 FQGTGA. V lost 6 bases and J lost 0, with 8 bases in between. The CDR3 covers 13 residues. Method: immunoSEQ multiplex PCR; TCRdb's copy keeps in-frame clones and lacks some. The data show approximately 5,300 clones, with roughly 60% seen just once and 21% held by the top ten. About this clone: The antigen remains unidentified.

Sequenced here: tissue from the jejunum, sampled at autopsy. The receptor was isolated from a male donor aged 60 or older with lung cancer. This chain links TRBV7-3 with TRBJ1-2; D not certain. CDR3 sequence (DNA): TGTGCCAGCAGTAGAGACCCTAACTATGGCTACACCTTC. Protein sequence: CASSRDPNYGYTF.